The 9 T cell receptor beta chains below come from one sample, sequenced in a study of tumor-infiltrating lymphocytes in primary liver carcinoma. Synthesis of TCR beta cDNA was carried out from 450 to 650 ng total RNA with a constant-region primer. A slightly modified ARM-PCR protocol with three nested multiplex PCR rounds produced these TCR beta libraries. The first two PCR rounds used TRBV1-TRBV30 forward primers with a C-beta reverse primer, 10 cycles each. MiXCR, run by TCRdb on the multiplex PCR reads, gives a single entry per CDR3 protein. The sample consists of some 110,000 distinct CDR3 sequences, around 60% of them appearing once. Unsorted bulk tissue of roughly 20-31 mg yielded co-extracted RNA and DNA. Material for sequencing was liver tumor tissue from sampling region 3. Indicated subset: tumor region T3, left-lateral pole. These receptors were obtained from a woman aged 60-70 years with primary liver carcinoma and hepatitis B virus infection.

A word on this clonotype: Its ends do not fully match the called genes, so a read error is possible. The chain employs TRBV11-2 and TRBJ2-7; weak D call: TRBD2 (5 bases). This CDR3 contains 14 residues. Germline CDR1 is SGHAT and CDR2 is FQNNGV. Here the CDR3 reads CTSSLERGGEGQYF. CDR3 coding DNA: TGTACCAGCAGCTTAGAGCGAGGAGGAGAAGGGCAGTACTTC.

Regarding this clonotype: One junction end does not reproduce the germline sequence, and a read error may be involved. V and J are TRBV6-5 and TRBJ1-2; D is perhaps TRBD1 (5 bases). CDR3 length: 13 amino acids. Germline CDR1 and CDR2: MNHEY and SVGAGI. Written as DNA, the CDR3 is TGTGCCGGCAGTTACGGGGGGGACTATGGCCACACCTTC. This translates into CAGSYGGDYGHTF.

About this clonotype: One end of the junction is discordant with germline, which a read error may explain. The chain links TRBV5-6 to TRBJ2-7; 7 nucleotides match TRBD1. The CDR3 contains 14 residues. CDR1 SGHDT and CDR2 YYEEEE come from the germline V gene. CDR3 coding DNA: TGTGCATGCAGCTTGCAGGGGGTCGCCTACGAGCAGTATTTC. Translated, it gives CACSLQGVAYEQYF.

A word on this clonotype: Germline and junction disagree at one end, which may indicate a read error. This chain connects TRBV11-1 to TRBJ2-1; possibly TRBD2 for D (5 bases). In germline, CDR1 is SGHAT, CDR2 FQDESV (reference sequence). The CDR3 has 12 amino acids. CDR3 region: CARSSPGGVQFF. The CDR3 DNA reads as TGCGCCAGGAGCTCCCCCGGAGGCGTTCAGTTCTTC.

The chain couples TRBV6-5 to TRBJ2-7; 14 nucleotides align to TRBD2. This CDR3 has 15 amino acids. With 7 bases clipped from V and 3 bases from J, the junction kept 5 bases outside the gene matches. Germline V gene lookup returns CDR1 MNHEY and CDR2 SVGAGI. The CDR3 DNA reads as TGTGCCAGCATGGGACTAGCGGGAGACATCTACGAGCAGTACTTC. Translation gives CASMGLAGDIYEQYF.

Points on this clonotype: Sequence at one end of the junction differs from germline and may be a read error. The gene calls are TRBV29-1 and TRBJ2-5; D possibly matches TRBD1 or TRBD2 (5 bases each). CDR3 length equals 15 residues. Germline V gives CDR1 SQVTM, CDR2 ANQGSEA. The chain's CDR3 is CSVGGRGGKQETQYF. The DNA for the CDR3 is TGTAGCGTTGGGGGTAGGGGCGGCAAACAAGAGACCCAGTACTTT.

As concerns this clonotype: A much larger clonotype is one base distant, so this may be a read error. V and J are TRBV6-4 and TRBJ2-3; a weak D match, TRBD1 (6 bases). CDR1 MRHNA and CDR2 SNTAGT come from the germline V gene. The CDR3 is 13 residues long. The V end lost 0 bases, the J end lost 7 bases, and 8 bases lay between the germline ends. CDR3 protein: CASSDSGTNTQYF. CDR3 nucleotide sequence: TGTGCCAGCAGTGACTCAGGGACAAATACGCAGTATTTT.

The chain joins TRBV20-1 to TRBJ2-1; the match to TRBD2 covers 9 bases. Per germline, CDR1 DFQATT and CDR2 SNEGSKA (reference sequence). V trimming: 3 bases; J trimming: 3 bases; junction bases outside the gene matches: 3. The CDR3 has 14 residues. The CDR3 reads CSARLAGNYNEQFF. In DNA, the CDR3 is TGCAGTGCTAGGCTAGCGGGAAACTACAATGAGCAGTTCTTC.

CDR3 residues: CASSSGLAGGFGENIQYF. The CDR3 DNA is TGTGCCAGCAGCTCAGGACTAGCGGGAGGGTTTGGCGAAAACATTCAGTACTTC. This sequence joins TRBV28 and TRBJ2-4, with TRBD2 matching over 15 bases. Trimming cost V 6 bases and J 5 bases; bases outside gene matches: 11. The germline CDR1 and CDR2 sequences are MDHEN and SYDVKM. This CDR3 has 18 residues.